This T cell receptor (beta chain) was documented in a study of blood T cell repertoires in COVID-19. About the study: Acute and convalescent COVID-19 samples came from the United States, Italy and Spain. PBMCs, B-cell-depleted T cells, or T cells were the source of the cDNA or gDNA that made up the material.

In the original workflow: Reference gene primers were amplified, and this amplification served to estimate nucleated cell counts. The assay was immunoSEQ multiplex PCR, and TCRdb's table has in-frame clones only and misses some. V and J calls and clone size are as listed in that table; D and trimming were resolved from the DNA. The table shows under 200,000 clones, with under 90% occurring only once. Unmatched junction bases numbered 10, after V lost 0 bases and J lost 8 bases. The CDR3 covers 16 residues. Germline V gene data show CDR1 as SEHNR and CDR2 as FQNEAQ (reference sequence). This clone has only a few counts.

The chain joins TRBV7-9 to TRBJ1-2; 9 bases fit TRBD1. The clonotype was recovered from a man aged 25-45 years with active or convalescent COVID-19. Material for sequencing was peripheral blood. The CDR3 DNA follows: TGTGCCAGCAGCTTAGCACCGGGACAGGGAAGTGAAGGCTACACCTTC. It translates to CASSLAPGQGSEGYTF.